Below, 2 T cell receptor beta chains from the same sample are listed, as sequenced in a study of human T cells and chemical hapten exposure. The time point: patch test 3, about 24 weeks after DPC sensitization. As to treatment: therapeutic diphenylcyclopropenone sensitization with weekly scalp DPC. TCRdb redid the calling of the RACE reads with MiXCR, one entry per CDR3 protein. The table includes fewer than 200,000 distinct CDR3 sequences, approximately 30% detected once. The starting material was whole blood, obtained in connection with sensitization to the hapten diphenylcyclopropenone (DPC). The receptors here all came from a woman aged 18-30 years with alopecia areata. Some clones in this sample may be carry-over from other donors' samples.

This clonotype was seen more than once but under ten times. The gene calls are TRBV7-2 and TRBJ1-2; no definite D call. The CDR3 contains 13 residues. V gave up 5 bases and J gave up 7 bases, with 14 bases separating them. Germline CDR1 SGHTA, CDR2 FQGNSA. The DNA for the CDR3 is TGTGCCAGCAGCAATTTGCGCGGTTTTGGCTACACCTTC. It specifies CASSNLRGFGYTF.

The chain carries TRBV6-1 and TRBJ2-3, with 12 bases that match TRBD2. The CDR3 runs to 15 residues. J gave up 1 base and V 4 bases, and 0 bases lay outside the gene matches. Per the germline V gene, CDR1 is MNHNS and CDR2 is SASEGT. The CDR3 DNA reads as TGTGCCAGCAGTGGACTAGCGGGGGGCACAGATACGCAGTATTTT. Its translation is CASSGLAGGTDTQYF.